This T cell receptor beta chain was sequenced in a study of CD8 T cells in Susac syndrome. Reverse transcription of roughly 0.45 to 1 ug RNA was performed with random hexamers. The CDR3 of TCR beta was amplified by immunoSEQ multiplex PCR across 54 Vbeta and 13 Jbeta. MiXCR was run by TCRdb on the immunoSEQ multiplex PCR reads, yielding one entry per CDR3 protein. The data show approximately 150,000 distinct CDR3 sequences, 90% to 95% seen once. TCR beta from blood CD8+ and CD4+ T cells was sequenced. The TEMRA cells underwent FACS enrichment, while the CD8+ and CD4+ T cells underwent negative isolation. The TCR comes from a human donor in good health. The sample was CD4+ T cells from PBMCs.

In DNA, the CDR3 is TGTGCCAGCAGCTTAAGCCCCTGGCGGGGGAGAGGGGAGACCCAGTACTTC. This translates into CASSLSPWRGRGETQYF. The rearrangement links TRBV7-2 to TRBJ2-5; 7 bases fit TRBD2. V gave up 2 bases and J gave up 5 bases; unmatched junction bases: 14. The germline CDR1 and CDR2 sequences are SGHTA and FQGNSA. CDR3 length: 17 residues.